One sample yielded the 32 T cell receptor beta chains listed below, sequenced in a study of blood T cell repertoires in COVID-19. Here immunoSEQ multiplex PCR was the method, and the copy in TCRdb shows in-frame clones only, minus some. Of more than 95,000 clones listed, 75% to 85% are singletons. The specimen sequenced was peripheral blood. Every receptor here comes from a man in his sixties with acute or convalescent COVID-19.

This clone was counted a few times. The chain combines TRBV6-5 with TRBJ2-4; TRBD1 might be the D (6 bases). CDR3 length: 14 amino acids. Germline lookup yields CDR1 MNHEY and CDR2 SVGAGI. V shed 0 bases and J shed 4 bases, with 7 bases lying between them. In nucleotides, the CDR3 is TGTGCCAGCAGTTACTCGGGGGCTAAAAACATTCAGTACTTC. As protein: CASSYSGAKNIQYF.

V usage is TRBV25-1 and J usage is TRBJ2-3; TRBD2 might be the D (5 bases). The CDR3 is 14 residues long. V was trimmed by 7 bases and J by 0 bases, leaving 11 bases between them. The germline gives CDR1 MGHDK, CDR2 SYGVNS. This CDR3 is CASKERTSTDTQYF. CDR3 bases: TGTGCCAGCAAGGAGCGGACTAGCACAGATACGCAGTATTTT. The variable domain in full, with the rest retrieved from reference TRBV25-1 and TRBJ2-3, is EADIYQTPRYLVIGTGKKITLECSQTMGHDKMYWYQQDPGMELHLIHYSYGVNSTEKGDLSSESTVSRIRTEHFPLTLESARPSHTSQYLCASKERTSTDTQYFGPGTRLTVL.

This clone was counted at least ten times. The gene calls are TRBV6-6 and TRBJ2-1; possible D gene TRBD1, 5 bases. Germline CDR1 and CDR2: MNHNY and SVGAGI (reference sequence). Trimming took 0 bases from V and 5 from J, leaving 8 bases between them. CDR3 size: 14 residues. The CDR3 region is CASSYSIGDNEQFF. The DNA of the CDR3 is TGTGCCAGCAGTTACTCGATAGGGGACAATGAGCAGTTCTTC.

Worth noting for this clone: This same CDR3 is encoded by further DNA sequences in the sample. The chain is built from TRBV7-9 and TRBJ2-7; D is uncertain. This CDR3 has 13 residues. Between the trimmed V and J ends, which lost 1 base and 0 bases, there was a span of 4 bases. CDR1 and CDR2 (germline): SEHNR, FQNEAQ (reference sequence). The CDR3 sequence: CASSLESSYEQYF. CDR3 nucleotides: TGTGCCAGCAGCTTAGAGAGCTCCTACGAGCAGTACTTC.

On this clone itself: Other DNA sequences within the sample encode an identical CDR3. The chain has TRBV5-6 and TRBJ2-7; TRBD1 agrees at 9 bases. V gave up 4 bases and J gave up 3 bases; unmatched junction bases: 5. In germline, CDR1 is SGHDT, CDR2 YYEEEE. CDR3 length: 14 amino acids. The CDR3 loop reads CASSLGQGNYEQYF. Here the CDR3 DNA reads TGTGCCAGCAGCCTGGGACAGGGAAACTACGAGCAGTACTTC.

The chain carries TRBV6-1 and TRBJ2-7; maybe TRBD2 (6 bases). In germline, CDR1 is MNHNS, CDR2 SASEGT. The length of the CDR3 is 14 residues. Trimming pared 0 bases from V and 4 bases from J, leaving 10 bases between. CDR3 residues: CASSEALGGYEQYF. The CDR3 coding sequence is TGTGCCAGCAGTGAAGCTCTCGGGGGTTACGAGCAGTACTTC.

This rearrangement joins TRBV10-2 to TRBJ1-1, with 7 bases fitting TRBD1. The CDR3 consists of 11 residues. Germline V lookup: CDR1 WSHSY, CDR2 SAAADI. V lost 8 bases, J lost 3 bases, and 0 bases stayed unmatched. The CDR3, as DNA: TGCGCCAGCCAGGGGGACACTGAAGCTTTCTTT. Translation: CASQGDTEAFF.

The chain is built from TRBV5-1 and TRBJ2-7; D is perhaps TRBD1 (6 bases). V shed 0 bases and J shed 3 bases, with 19 bases lying between them. The CDR3 has 17 amino acids. Per the germline V gene, CDR1 is SGHRS and CDR2 is YFSETQ. CDR3 sequence reads: CASSLAQRTAPVYEQYF. CDR3 nucleotide sequence: TGCGCCAGCAGCTTGGCACAAAGGACAGCCCCCGTCTACGAGCAGTACTTC.

The chain has TRBV11-2 and TRBJ2-1; 7 nucleotides match TRBD2. This CDR3 comprises 15 residues. J was trimmed by 6 bases and V by 3 bases; bases with no gene match: 8. Per germline, CDR1 SGHAT and CDR2 FQNNGV. The CDR3 is CASSFGGRSTNEQFF. The CDR3 DNA sequence: TGTGCCAGCAGCTTTGGCGGGAGATCGACCAATGAGCAGTTCTTC.

This sequence joins TRBV7-2 and TRBJ2-1, with 13 nucleotides matching TRBD2. V shed 6 bases, J shed 8 bases, and the junction held 7 bases outside the gene matches. Germline V gene sequence: CDR1 SGHTA, CDR2 FQGNSA. This CDR3 spans 15 amino acids. Here the CDR3 reads CASSSRLAGGDEQFF. CDR3 bases: TGTGCCAGCAGTTCCCGACTAGCGGGGGGTGATGAGCAGTTCTTC.

This chain joins TRBV5-1 and TRBJ1-3; D unclear. Trimming pared 4 bases from V and 2 bases from J, leaving 13 bases between. The CDR3 runs to 15 residues. CDR1 is SGHRS, CDR2 YFSETQ, per germline. The CDR3 reads CASSQAPGTGNTIYF. The DNA of the CDR3 is TGCGCCAGCAGCCAGGCCCCTGGAACTGGAAACACCATATATTTT.

The chain couples TRBV7-3 to TRBJ2-3, with D possibly matching TRBD2 (5 bases). This CDR3 has 18 amino acids. V lost 4 bases to trimming and J lost 2 bases, with 22 bases between them. Germline-derived CDR1 and CDR2 are SGHTA and FQGTGA. CDR3 sequence (DNA): TGTGCCAGCAGCTCTAGCCTGTTCGGCGGGTTAACCACAGATACGCAGTATTTT. The encoded protein is CASSSSLFGGLTTDTQYF.

This chain connects TRBV18 to TRBJ1-4; D may be TRBD1 (6 bases). V was shortened by 6 bases and J by 1 base, with 12 bases between the two germline ends. CDR3 size: 15 residues. From germline, CDR1 is KGHSH and CDR2 LQKENI. The CDR3 loop is CASSQSGQTNEKLFF. Here the CDR3 DNA reads TGTGCCAGCTCCCAGTCGGGACAAACTAATGAAAAACTGTTTTTT.

The chain couples TRBV6-2 or TRBV6-3 to TRBJ2-3; 9 bases fit TRBD2. Germline lookup yields CDR1 MNHEY and CDR2 SVGEGT. The CDR3 totals 17 residues. V shed 0 bases and J 2 bases; nucleotides not matched to a gene: 6. The CDR3 loop is CASSYSGSGRATDTQYF. The CDR3 DNA reads as TGTGCCAGCAGTTACTCCGGTAGCGGGAGAGCCACAGATACGCAGTATTTT.

V is TRBV5-1 and J is TRBJ2-7; D might be TRBD2 (6 bases). Per the germline V gene, CDR1 is SGHRS and CDR2 is YFSETQ. This CDR3 has 18 amino acids. The V gene lost 3 bases and the J gene lost 3 bases, with 25 bases spanning the gap. The CDR3 spells CASSSGLVRRLGGYEQYF. CDR3 sequence (DNA): TGCGCCAGCAGCTCGGGCCTGGTGAGGCGCTTGGGAGGCTACGAGCAGTACTTC.

CDR3 in amino acids: CASSLWTGRNEKLFF. The CDR3 DNA sequence: TGCGCCAGCAGCCTCTGGACAGGGCGTAATGAAAAACTGTTTTTT. The chain recombines TRBV5-1 with TRBJ1-4; TRBD1 matches at 8 bases. V lost 4 bases and J lost 4; bases outside the gene matches: 6. CDR1 is SGHRS and CDR2 is YFSETQ in the germline V gene. CDR3 size: 15 residues.

In this sample, this clone turned up once. V is TRBV6-5 and J is TRBJ1-5, with D maybe TRBD1 (6 bases). Trimming removed 8 bases from V and 0 bases from J, with 14 bases in between. The CDR3 contains 15 residues. CDR1 and CDR2 (germline): MNHEY, SVGAGI. DNA of the CDR3: TGTGCCAGCGGTACAGGGAAAAATAGCAATCAGCCCCAGCATTTT. This gives the protein CASGTGKNSNQPQHF.

This rearrangement joins TRBV19 to TRBJ2-1, with 8 bases that match TRBD1. After removal of 7 bases from V and 5 bases from J, the junction contained 10 bases not matched to a gene. The CDR3 length is 15 residues. Germline V lookup: CDR1 LNHDA, CDR2 SQIVND (reference sequence). The DNA for the CDR3 is TGTGCCAGTAAACTAACAGGGGGACCAAACAATGAGCAGTTCTTC. It translates to CASKLTGGPNNEQFF.

This clone was found a few times. V usage is TRBV6-2 or TRBV6-3 and J usage is TRBJ2-1; 11 nucleotides line up with TRBD2. V lost 5 bases to trimming and J lost 0 bases; unmatched junction nucleotides: 6. The CDR3 runs to 17 residues. Germline-derived CDR1 and CDR2 are MNHEY and SVGEGT. As DNA, the CDR3 is TGTGCCAGCAGTACTAGCGGGAGATGGAGCTCCTACAATGAGCAGTTCTTC. Its translation is CASSTSGRWSSYNEQFF.

This rearrangement joins TRBV5-1 to TRBJ2-5; D may be TRBD2 (5 bases). The CDR3 spans 14 residues. Germline lookup yields CDR1 SGHRS and CDR2 YFSETQ. Trimming removed 0 bases at V and 6 bases at J, with 12 bases between. For the CDR3, the DNA is TGCGCCAGCAGCTTGGATTCCGGGGAGAAGACCCAGTACTTC. This translates into CASSLDSGEKTQYF.

The rearrangement joins TRBV11-3 to TRBJ2-5; TRBD2 matches 12 bases. This CDR3 comprises 18 residues. Germline loops: CDR1 SGHNT, CDR2 YENEEA. V gave up 1 base and J gave up 4 bases; unmatched junction bases: 10. CDR3 DNA: TGTGCCAGCAGCTTAGGCCACGGCACTAGCGGGGGGTTAGAGACCCAGTACTTC. Its translation: CASSLGHGTSGGLETQYF. Full variable domain (outside the CDR3, taken from reference TRBV11-3 and TRBJ2-5): EAGVVQSPRYKIIEKKQPVAFWCNPISGHNTLYWYLQNLGQGPELLIRYENEEAVDDSQLPKDRFSAERLKGVDSTLKIQPAELGDSAVYLCASSLGHGTSGGLETQYFGPGTRLLVL.

CDR3 region: CASRRLLAGGTDTQYF. The CDR3 DNA sequence: TGTGCCAGCAGGCGTCTTCTAGCGGGGGGCACAGATACGCAGTATTTT. The rearrangement joins TRBV11-1 to TRBJ2-3, with TRBD2 matching over 10 bases. The CDR3 is 16 residues long. CDR1 and CDR2 from the germline V gene are SGHAT and FQDESV (reference sequence). J gave up 1 base and V 6 bases, and 7 bases lay outside the gene matches.

This rearrangement joins TRBV6-5 to TRBJ2-7; D gene ambiguous. Germline lookup yields CDR1 MNHEY and CDR2 SVGAGI. The CDR3 length is 16 residues. The ends were cut back, 0 bases at V and 3 bases at J, with 15 bases in the middle. CDR3: CASSYSRSRFNYEQYF. The CDR3 DNA follows: TGTGCCAGCAGTTACTCCCGGTCTCGATTTAACTACGAGCAGTACTTC.

The chain is built from TRBV9 and TRBJ2-7, with 10 bases that match TRBD2. This CDR3 region has 14 residues. J was trimmed by 6 bases and V by 2 bases; bases with no gene match: 5. Germline lookup yields CDR1 SGDLS and CDR2 YYNGEE. DNA for the CDR3: TGTGCCAGCAGCGTGAGTAGCGGGGGGCCCGAGCAGTACTTC. Protein product: CASSVSSGGPEQYF.

The chain is built from TRBV5-1 and TRBJ2-7; a possible D gene is TRBD1 (6 bases). The CDR3 is made up of 15 amino acids. Germline CDR1 and CDR2: SGHRS and YFSETQ. V dropped 0 bases and J dropped 4 bases, with 14 bases sitting between them. DNA of the CDR3: TGCGCCAGCAGCTTGGATGGACAGTCGGGGTACGAGCAGTACTTC. Amino acids: CASSLDGQSGYEQYF.

The chain links TRBV5-6 to TRBJ1-2, with 12 bases matching TRBD1. The junction had 11 bases not matched to a gene; V was cut back by 4 bases and J by 7 bases. The CDR3 sequence is 16 residues long. CDR1 and CDR2 from the germline V gene are SGHDT and YYEEEE. CDR3 in amino acids: CASSRGQGARASGYTF. As DNA, the CDR3 is TGTGCCAGCAGCAGGGGACAGGGGGCGAGAGCGAGTGGCTACACCTTC. Full variable domain (remainder filled in from reference TRBV5-6 and TRBJ1-2): DAGVTQSPTHLIKTRGQQVTLRCSPKSGHDTVSWYQQALGQGPQFIFQYYEEEERQRGNFPDRFSGHQFPNYSSELNVNALLLGDSALYLCASSRGQGARASGYTFGSGTRLTVV.

V is TRBV7-2 and J is TRBJ2-7; the match to TRBD1 covers 8 bases. Germline CDR1 and CDR2: SGHTA and FQGNSA. The CDR3 extends over 14 amino acids. V shed 5 bases and J 4 bases; nucleotides not matched to a gene: 7. DNA for the CDR3: TGTGCCAGCAGCGTACAGGGGGGAGAATACGAGCAGTACTTC. Its protein is CASSVQGGEYEQYF.

This chain uses TRBV7-3 with TRBJ1-3, with TRBD1 identical over 7 bases. V lost 5 bases and J lost 9; bases outside the gene matches: 7. Germline lookup yields CDR1 SGHTA and CDR2 FQGTGA. The CDR3 sequence is 13 residues long. CDR3: CASSIGPGGTIYF. CDR3 bases: TGTGCCAGCAGCATCGGCCCAGGGGGCACCATATATTTT.

CDR3 in amino acids: CASSLYPGIFSGANVLTF. CDR3 bases: TGTGCCAGCAGTTTATACCCAGGTATCTTCTCTGGGGCCAACGTCCTGACTTTC. The rearrangement links TRBV27 to TRBJ2-6; no definite D call. V was trimmed by 1 base and J by 0 bases, leaving 13 bases between them. Per germline, CDR1 MNHEY and CDR2 SMNVEV (reference sequence). There are 18 residues in the CDR3.

This chain joins TRBV9 and TRBJ2-1, with 11 bases lining up with TRBD2. Germline V lookup: CDR1 SGDLS, CDR2 YYNGEE. The V and J ends lost 0 bases and 9 bases, in that order; junction bases with no gene match: 5. The CDR3 is 15 amino acids. The CDR3 is CASSVGLAGSSEQFF. The CDR3 DNA follows: TGTGCCAGCAGCGTAGGACTAGCGGGATCCTCTGAGCAGTTCTTC.

This clone was observed a single time. The V and J genes are TRBV9 and TRBJ2-3; 14 bases are shared with TRBD2. The germline gives CDR1 SGDLS, CDR2 YYNGEE. There are 16 residues in the CDR3. The ends lost 4 bases at V and 5 bases at J; junction bases unmatched: 6. CDR3 protein: CASSPRLAGGVDTQYF. CDR3 nucleotide sequence: TGTGCCAGCAGCCCCCGACTAGCGGGAGGGGTAGATACGCAGTATTTT.

The rearrangement uses TRBV4-1 and TRBJ2-1; TRBD2 agrees at 12 bases. Trimming cost V 0 bases and J 8 bases; bases outside gene matches: 11. The CDR3 runs to 18 residues. CDR1 is MGHRA and CDR2 is YSYEKL in the germline V gene. CDR3 sequence (DNA): TGCGCCAGCAGCCAAGAAGGACTAGCGGGAACCTCGGGGGATGAGCAGTTCTTC. It encodes CASSQEGLAGTSGDEQFF.